These 30 T cell receptor beta chains originate from one sample sequenced in a study of T cell responses to AZD1222 COVID-19 vaccine. This table comes from immunoSEQ multiplex PCR, and its TCRdb copy is limited to in-frame clones, with some not included. Among about 150,000 clones, around 88% were seen once, and the ten largest hold around 2%. Sequencing was performed on peripheral blood, taken on day 0 of AZD1222 vaccination. Receptors were obtained from an adult in good health.

J is TRBJ1-1 and V is TRBV7-9, with D perhaps matching TRBD1 (6 bases). Trimming shortened V by 1 base and J by 10 bases, and 13 bases separated the two germline ends. The V gene's germline CDR1 is SEHNR and CDR2 FQNEAQ (reference sequence). The CDR3 totals 13 residues. The CDR3 DNA follows: TGTGCCAGCAGCTTAGGGAACAGGGAGGGAGCTTTCTTT. The encoded protein is CASSLGNREGAFF.

The chain is built from TRBV2 and TRBJ2-7, with TRBD1 identical over 7 bases. The CDR3 loop spans 14 amino acids. Germline V gene data show CDR1 as SNHLY and CDR2 as FYNNEI. The trim removed 10 bases at V and 2 bases at J, leaving 11 bases unmatched. CDR3 bases: TGTGCCACCCTGGACCGGGACAGTACCTACGAGCAGTACTTC. It specifies CATLDRDSTYEQYF.

This chain uses TRBV6-2 or TRBV6-3 with TRBJ1-2; 7 bases map to TRBD1. Unmatched junction bases numbered 12, after V lost 8 bases and J lost 3 bases. This CDR3 region has 15 residues. Per the germline V gene, CDR1 is MNHEY and CDR2 is SVGEGT. The CDR3 region has the DNA TGTGCCAGCGGTGACTTAGGGGGCGCAGACTATGGCTACACCTTC. Its translation: CASGDLGGADYGYTF.

This sequence joins TRBV12-3 or TRBV12-4 and TRBJ1-5; possibly TRBD1 for D (6 bases). Deletions cut 5 bases from V and 7 bases from J, with 9 bases between. CDR3 length equals 12 residues. The CDR3 nucleotides are TGTGCCAGCAGTACAGGGCCGCAGCCCCAGCATTTT. Translation gives CASSTGPQPQHF.

This clone has a single count. This chain links TRBV7-6 with TRBJ2-6; D might be TRBD1 or TRBD2, each matching 5 bases. Per germline, CDR1 SGHVS and CDR2 FNYEAQ. V gave up 1 base and J gave up 1 base, with 5 bases separating them. This CDR3 is 15 amino acids long. The CDR3 is CASSLGGSGANVLTF. DNA for the CDR3: TGTGCCAGCAGCTTAGGGGGGTCTGGGGCCAACGTCCTGACTTTC.

CDR3 nucleotides: TGTGCCAGCGGGGGGCGCGCTGGGACCGGGGAGCTGTTTTTT. This translates into CASGGRAGTGELFF. The chain couples TRBV27 to TRBJ2-2; D is perhaps TRBD1 or TRBD2 (6 bases each). Trimming took off 8 bases at V and 5 bases at J, with 15 bases between the two ends. From germline, CDR1 is MNHEY and CDR2 SMNVEV (reference sequence). This CDR3 comprises 14 residues.

The table lists this clone with a count of one. The chain recombines TRBV5-4 with TRBJ2-1; 8 nucleotides line up with TRBD1. V was pared by 5 bases and J by 6 bases, with 7 bases of the junction left unmatched. Per germline, CDR1 SGHNT and CDR2 YYREEE (reference sequence). The CDR3 has 14 amino acids. CDR3 sequence: CASRRQTGANEQFF. The CDR3 DNA reads TGTGCCAGCAGGCGTCAGACAGGGGCCAATGAGCAGTTCTTC.

The CDR3 region is CASSSAGQGAGGYTF. CDR3 coding DNA: TGTGCCAGCAGTTCGGCGGGACAGGGGGCAGGTGGCTACACCTTC. This rearrangement joins TRBV6-5 to TRBJ1-2; 12 nucleotides align to TRBD1. The junction had 7 bases not matched to a gene; V was cut back by 4 bases and J by 7 bases. The CDR3 covers 15 residues. Germline V gives CDR1 MNHEY, CDR2 SVGAGI.

V usage is TRBV2 and J usage is TRBJ2-1; 7 nucleotides agree with TRBD2. Trimming at V came to 1 base and at J to 6 bases, leaving 9 bases not matched to a gene. CDR3 length: 16 residues. Looked up from germline, CDR1 is SNHLY and CDR2 is FYNNEI. This chain's CDR3 is CASSEVGGRRANEQFF. The CDR3 DNA reads TGTGCCAGCAGTGAAGTCGGCGGGAGAAGGGCCAATGAGCAGTTCTTC.

This clone occurred once. The chain is built from TRBV11-2 and TRBJ1-2; 9 positions agree with TRBD1. Germline-derived CDR1 and CDR2 are SGHAT and FQNNGV. V was clipped by 4 bases and J by 5 bases; unmatched bases: 8. The length of the CDR3 is 15 residues. The CDR3 here is CASSSTDRGPYGYTF. The CDR3, as DNA: TGTGCCAGCAGCTCAACGGACAGGGGACCTTATGGCTACACCTTC.

The V gene is TRBV6-5, the J gene TRBJ1-2; possibly TRBD1 for D (6 bases). Trimming stripped 6 bases from V and 0 bases from J, with 14 bases between. From germline, CDR1 is MNHEY and CDR2 SVGAGI. This CDR3 spans 15 amino acids. This CDR3 reads CASRPDSVANYGYTF. The CDR3 DNA reads as TGTGCCAGCAGGCCGGACAGTGTAGCTAACTATGGCTACACCTTC.

V gene TRBV20-1 combines with J gene TRBJ2-3; 10 nucleotides line up with TRBD1. CDR3 length equals 15 residues. The germline CDR1 and CDR2 sequences are DFQATT and SNEGSKA (reference sequence). V shed 3 bases and J 5 bases; nucleotides not matched to a gene: 8. The CDR3 is CSASRPGTGEDTQYF. Here the CDR3 DNA reads TGCAGTGCTAGTCGCCCCGGGACAGGGGAAGATACGCAGTATTTT.

The chain recombines TRBV5-6 with TRBJ2-5; D not resolved. V was trimmed by 1 base and J by 5 bases, leaving 3 bases between them. CDR3 length: 11 residues. Per germline, CDR1 SGHDT and CDR2 YYEEEE. This chain's CDR3 is CASSLWETQYF. The CDR3 DNA sequence: TGTGCCAGCAGCTTGTGGGAGACCCAGTACTTC.

This clone was observed many times. The J gene is TRBJ1-2, the V gene TRBV19, with 8 positions matching TRBD1. After removal of 5 bases from V and 5 bases from J, the junction contained 16 bases not matched to a gene. This CDR3 is 17 amino acids long. CDR1 is LNHDA, CDR2 SQIVND, per germline (reference sequence). CDR3 in amino acids: CASSPRDRNLLGYGYTF. Written as DNA, the CDR3 is TGTGCCAGTAGTCCCCGGGACAGGAACCTTCTCGGATATGGCTACACCTTC.

The gene calls are TRBV7-2 and TRBJ2-7; 10 bases map to TRBD2. Trimming cost V 1 base and J 5 bases; bases outside gene matches: 8. CDR1 and CDR2 from the germline V gene are SGHTA and FQGNSA. This CDR3 has 16 amino acids. The CDR3 loop is CASSLVASGSSNEQYF. For the CDR3, the DNA is TGTGCCAGCAGCTTAGTCGCTAGCGGGAGCAGCAACGAGCAGTACTTC.

This chain uses TRBV5-5 with TRBJ2-2, with D uncertain. The CDR3 loop spans 15 amino acids. Trimming stripped 1 base from V and 4 bases from J, with 11 bases between. Per the germline V gene, CDR1 is SGHKS and CDR2 is YYEKEE (reference sequence). CDR3 DNA sequence: TGTGCCAGCAGCTTGACTCGGTGGATCACCGGGGAGCTGTTTTTT. Protein product: CASSLTRWITGELFF.

In its sample, this clone was seen once. The J gene is TRBJ1-6, the V gene TRBV12-3 or TRBV12-4; D is uncertain. V was trimmed by 8 bases and J by 7 bases, leaving 12 bases between them. The CDR3 runs to 13 residues. Here the CDR3 reads CASRLGGNSPLHF. The CDR3 region has the DNA TGTGCCAGCCGGTTGGGCGGAAATTCACCCCTCCACTTT.

The rearrangement uses TRBV5-6 and TRBJ2-1; maybe TRBD2 (5 bases). The CDR3 runs 13 residues. Deletions cut 4 bases from V and 9 bases from J, with 14 bases between. From germline, CDR1 is SGHDT and CDR2 YYEEEE. The CDR3 nucleotides read TGTGCCAGCAGCATTGGGAGCAGCCCTGAGCAGTTCTTC. Amino acids: CASSIGSSPEQFF.

J is TRBJ1-1 and V is TRBV6-5; 8 bases fit TRBD1. The CDR3 is 15 residues long. The V segment lost 2 bases and the J segment 8 bases; nucleotides outside the gene matches: 10. Germline CDR1 is MNHEY and CDR2 is SVGAGI. The CDR3 sequence is CASSYLRGQDPEAFF. CDR3 in DNA: TGTGCCAGCAGTTACCTTAGGGGACAGGATCCCGAAGCTTTCTTT.

The chain couples TRBV11-3 to TRBJ2-7; TRBD2 agrees at 7 bases. V was clipped by 4 bases and J by 1 base; unmatched bases: 4. Germline CDR1 reads SGHNT; CDR2 reads YENEEA. The CDR3 length is 14 residues. CDR3 nucleotide sequence: TGTGCCAGCAGCTCCGGGGGGACTTCCTACGAGCAGTACTTC. Encoded protein: CASSSGGTSYEQYF.

This clone was detected only a few times. The J gene is TRBJ2-2, the V gene TRBV11-2; D gene unclear. The germline V and J ends were trimmed by 3 bases and 1 base, with 6 bases remaining between them. Germline V gene data show CDR1 as SGHAT and CDR2 as FQNNGV. The CDR3 has 14 amino acids. As DNA, the CDR3 is TGTGCCAGCAGCTTCCAGTGGAACACCGGGGAGCTGTTTTTT. Residues: CASSFQWNTGELFF. Using reference TRBV11-2 and TRBJ2-2 for the parts outside the CDR3, the full variable domain is EAGVAQSPRYKIIEKRQSVAFWCNPISGHATLYWYQQILGQGPKLLIQFQNNGVVDDSQLPKDRFSAERLKGVDSTLKIQPAKLEDSAVYLCASSFQWNTGELFFGEGSRLTVL.

V is TRBV7-2 and J is TRBJ2-7; D might be TRBD2 (6 bases). Germline V CDR1 and CDR2: SGHTA, FQGNSA. V lost 3 bases to trimming and J lost 2 bases, with 11 bases between them. CDR3 length: 14 amino acids. The CDR3 region has the DNA TGTGCCAGCAGCTTGAGCGGGTTCGCCTACGAGCAGTACTTC. Translation gives CASSLSGFAYEQYF.

This chain connects TRBV6-1 to TRBJ2-2; 7 bases line up with TRBD2. The CDR3 loop spans 14 amino acids. The ends lost 6 bases at V and 5 bases at J; junction bases unmatched: 6. Germline values: CDR1 MNHNS, CDR2 SASEGT. The CDR3 sequence: CASRRERTTGELFF. The CDR3 DNA is TGTGCCAGCAGGCGGGAGAGAACAACCGGGGAGCTGTTTTTT.

V is TRBV19 and J is TRBJ1-2; no reliable D call. Germline-derived CDR1 and CDR2 are LNHDA and SQIVND (reference sequence). The CDR3 contains 11 residues. With 7 bases removed from V and 8 bases from J, the gap between germline ends came to 11 bases. The CDR3 spells CASKRGVGYTF. CDR3 nucleotides: TGTGCCAGTAAACGGGGAGTCGGCTACACCTTC.

V is TRBV7-9 and J is TRBJ1-2; D ambiguous. The CDR3 spans 14 residues. Trimming removed 3 bases at V and 1 base at J, with 9 bases between. The germline CDR1 and CDR2 sequences are SEHNR and FQNEAQ (reference sequence). CDR3 DNA: TGTGCCAGCAGCTTTATGACGGATAACTATGGCTACACCTTC. Its translation is CASSFMTDNYGYTF.

The CDR3 reads CASSLGGPPYNEQFF. CDR3 nucleotide sequence: TGTGCCAGCAGCTTGGGAGGGCCGCCCTACAATGAGCAGTTCTTC. This sequence joins TRBV7-3 and TRBJ2-1, with 7 bases that match TRBD2. V lost 3 bases, J lost 2 bases, and 4 bases stayed unmatched. CDR3 size: 15 residues. Germline V gene lookup returns CDR1 SGHTA and CDR2 FQGTGA.

The chain combines TRBV28 with TRBJ1-2; D unresolved. The CDR3 has 13 amino acids. With 2 bases removed from V and 10 bases from J, the gap between germline ends came to 14 bases. Germline V lookup: CDR1 MDHEN, CDR2 SYDVKM. The CDR3 protein is CASSLPPDLDYTF. The CDR3 DNA reads TGTGCCAGCAGTTTACCGCCCGACCTTGACTACACCTTC.

The chain links TRBV28 to TRBJ1-5; TRBD1 might be the D (5 bases). Germline CDR1 and CDR2: MDHEN and SYDVKM. Trimming removed 8 bases at V and 2 bases at J, with 13 bases between. This CDR3 comprises 14 residues. CDR3 amino acids: CASGLLRGNQPQHF. The CDR3 DNA follows: TGTGCCAGCGGACTCCTCAGGGGCAATCAGCCCCAGCATTTT.

The chain has TRBV28 and TRBJ2-2; TRBD2 matches 14 bases. The ends lost 4 bases at V and 5 bases at J; junction bases unmatched: 6. This CDR3 comprises 17 residues. Germline values: CDR1 MDHEN, CDR2 SYDVKM. CDR3 amino acids: CASSSGLAGERTGELFF. The CDR3 region has the DNA TGTGCCAGCAGTTCGGGACTAGCGGGAGAACGTACCGGGGAGCTGTTTTTT.

The V gene is TRBV6-5, the J gene TRBJ2-2; D is undetermined. Trimming took 6 bases from V and 1 from J, leaving 3 bases between them. The germline V gene encodes CDR1 MNHEY and CDR2 SVGAGI. The CDR3 has 12 amino acids. The CDR3 region is CASRENTGELFF. CDR3 sequence (DNA): TGTGCCAGCAGAGAGAACACCGGGGAGCTGTTTTTT.